This T cell receptor (beta chain) was captured in a study of CD8 T cells in Susac syndrome (dated by TCRdb to about 2019). As for the study more broadly: Whether CD8+ T cell activation and differentiation in Susac syndrome was antigen driven was tested using repertoire sequencing. The study compared CD8+ T cell repertoire clonality among approximately twelve healthy donors, around 14 Susac syndrome patients and about 16 multiple sclerosis patients.

To note about this clonotype: Its antigen remains unidentified. Base qualities are not at hand, and no much larger clone is one base apart.

RNA was extracted using the RNeasy kit, and about 0.45 to 1 ug of the RNA was reverse transcribed with random hexamers. The immunoSEQ multiplex PCR assay, covering 54 Vbeta and 13 Jbeta segments, was used to amplify TCR beta CDR3 regions. PCR amplification bias was corrected using a synthetic template baseline for primer optimization and computational correction. From the authors' description of their analysis: Only productive sequences were kept, with reads annotated to V, D and J genes according to IMGT and analyzed in immunoSEQ Analyzer. Clonality was calculated as one minus the Shannon entropy normalized by log2 of the number of productive unique sequences. For each patient and control, public and private clones were evaluated among the 100 most prevalent clones. Clones were defined as Susac-specific when absent from the healthy and MS cohorts, from about 1,100 published viral clones and from other ImmuneACCESS disease sequences. TCRdb cleaned the public reads at Q25 with fastp, built clones with MiXCR and kept in-frame beta chains. A single entry per CDR3 protein holds the most common genes and DNA from its merged rows. These V and J calls derive from TCRdb rather than the authors' analysis. Recorded for this sample are 51,000 or so distinct CDR3 sequences; 93% of them occurred a single time. The ten biggest clones cover around 0.53% of the sample.

Results and caveats for the whole study, not just this receptor: The TCR sequencing and HLA analysis was acknowledged to have included a relatively small number of individuals.

CDR1 is given as SEHNR and CDR2 as FQNEAQ, both from the germline V gene (reference sequence). Trimming takes 5 bases off V and 2 bases off J; junction bases not matched to a gene: 4. Its CDR3 holds 15 amino acids, cysteine through phenylalanine. CDR3 DNA only is kept here, 45 bases in frame from base 1. Peripheral blood CD8+ and CD4+ T cells from healthy donors, Susac syndrome patients and multiple sclerosis patients were profiled using high-throughput TCR beta sequencing. Healthy donors were included as age- and sex-matched controls. CD8+ TEMRA cells were enriched by FACS, while bulk CD8+ and CD4+ T cells were purified by magnetic negative isolation. Blood was drawn into EDTA tubes, processed within 24 hours, and PBMCs were isolated by density gradient centrifugation. PBMCs intended for TCR sequencing were frozen in liquid nitrogen and were later thawed in a 37 degrees C water bath. A purity of at least 90% was achieved for sorted or isolated CD4+, CD8+ and CD8+ TEMRA cells.

The sequence joins TRBV7-9 to TRBJ2-3; the junction holds 10 bases that match TRBD1. What was sequenced was CD8+ T cells from PBMCs. The receptor was isolated from a human donor in good health. CDR3 protein: CASSLRQGATDTQYF. In nucleotides, the sequence is TGTGCCAGCAGCCTCAGACAGGGGGCCACAGATACGCAGTATTTT.